Below, 27 T cell receptor beta chains from the same sample are listed, as sequenced in a study of CXCR3-negative and CXCR3-positive naive CD8 T cells. The study made its TRB cDNA libraries by 5' RACE, adding UMI labels. TCRdb re-analyzed the 5' RACE reads; it lists each CDR3 protein once, without DNA. The sample holds some 140,000 distinct CDR3 sequences. The antigens for these receptors are not known. Study results and caveats: CXCR3-positive naive cells had TRB CDR3s that were more hydrophobic than CXCR3-negative naive cells had.

The specimen was naive CXCR3+ CD8+ T cells from blood. Specified subset: CD45RO-CCR7+CD27+CD95- naive CD8+ T cells expressing CXCR3 (TNR3+). The source of these receptors is a human donor in good health. Some clones in this sample may be carry-over from other donors' samples.

The chain is built from TRBV11-2 and TRBJ2-7. This CDR3 spans 15 amino acids. Germline V CDR1 and CDR2: SGHAT, FQNNGV. The CDR3 reads CASSLGVVPSYEQYF.

J is TRBJ2-7 and V is TRBV4-3. Germline assignment: CDR1 LGHNA and CDR2 YSLEER. This CDR3 has 15 amino acids. The CDR3 is CASSQDVLGSYEQYF.

This chain connects TRBV12-3 or TRBV12-4 to TRBJ2-1; TCRdb indicates TRBD1, and absent DNA this call remains unverified. CDR3 length equals 14 residues. CDR3 residues: CASSFGGGRSEQFF.

The V call is TRBV28, the J call TRBJ1-1. The CDR3 sequence is 15 residues long. The germline gives CDR1 MDHEN, CDR2 SYDVKM. CDR3 amino acids: CASRNLALGNTEAFF.

This rearrangement joins TRBV29-1 to TRBJ1-2; TCRdb's assignment of TRBD1 cannot be checked, as there is no DNA. The CDR3 is made up of 12 amino acids. Per germline, CDR1 SQVTM and CDR2 ANQGSEA. CDR3 protein: CSVSGDKAGYTF.

This chain joins TRBV11-2 and TRBJ2-1; as DNA is missing, the TRBD2 call by TCRdb cannot be tested. Germline V CDR1 and CDR2: SGHAT, FQNNGV. This CDR3 has 16 residues. CDR3 sequence reads: CASSARTSGSPNEQFF. Using reference TRBV11-2 and TRBJ2-1 for the parts outside the CDR3, the full variable domain is EAGVAQSPRYKIIEKRQSVAFWCNPISGHATLYWYQQILGQGPKLLIQFQNNGVVDDSQLPKDRFSAERLKGVDSTLKIQPAKLEDSAVYLCASSARTSGSPNEQFFGPGTRLTVL.

The V and J genes are TRBV5-1 and TRBJ2-7. The CDR3 runs 14 residues. Germline V lookup: CDR1 SGHRS, CDR2 YFSETQ. The CDR3 region is CASSLDTFPYEQYF. Based on the CDR3 plus reference TRBV5-1 and TRBJ2-7, the full variable domain is KAGVTQTPRYLIKTRGQQVTLSCSPISGHRSVSWYQQTPGQGLQFLFEYFSETQRNKGNFPGRFSGRQFSNSRSEMNVSTLELGDSALYLCASSLDTFPYEQYFGPGTRLTVT.

The V and J genes are TRBV28 and TRBJ2-1. CDR3 size: 17 residues. Germline CDR1 MDHEN, CDR2 SYDVKM. This CDR3 reads CASSLFGQGWSYNEQFF.

This chain connects TRBV11-2 to TRBJ2-7; TCRdb proposes TRBD1, but this gene call is untestable without DNA. The CDR3 is 15 amino acids. In germline, CDR1 is SGHAT, CDR2 FQNNGV. CDR3 amino acids: CASSSRDTFYYEQYF.

The chain uses TRBV7-9 and TRBJ2-7; the D call from TCRdb, TRBD1, cannot be confirmed without DNA. CDR3 length: 15 residues. The germline gives CDR1 SEHNR, CDR2 FQNEAQ (reference sequence). The CDR3 is CASTPTVSVVYEQYF.

The genes are TRBV4-3 and TRBJ1-1. The CDR3 is 15 residues long. Looked up from germline, CDR1 is LGHNA and CDR2 is YSLEER. CDR3 residues: CASSQGGGYNTEAFF.

This chain links TRBV3-1 with TRBJ2-1; TCRdb's D call of TRBD2 is untestable without DNA. This CDR3 is built from 15 residues. Per germline, CDR1 LGHDT and CDR2 YNNKEL (reference sequence). CDR3 protein: CASSTRPSGSNEQFF.

This chain connects TRBV4-1 to TRBJ2-7. This CDR3 has 14 amino acids. Germline loops: CDR1 MGHRA, CDR2 YSYEKL. The CDR3 reads CASSQDPGGYEQYF.

V is TRBV12-3 or TRBV12-4 and J is TRBJ2-7. The CDR3 totals 13 residues. The CDR3 is CASRSAGDYEQYF.

This sequence joins TRBV28 and TRBJ2-3; TCRdb lists TRBD2, though no DNA is available to test this call. Germline V CDR1 and CDR2: MDHEN, SYDVKM. This CDR3 contains 12 residues. The chain's CDR3 is CASSRGIQRQYF.

The rearrangement links TRBV29-1 to TRBJ2-5; TCRdb's D gene call, TRBD1, goes unchecked for lack of DNA. CDR1 and CDR2 (germline): SQVTM, ANQGSEA. The CDR3 is 11 amino acids. This CDR3 reads CSVGLGVDQYF. Full variable domain (remainder filled in from reference TRBV29-1 and TRBJ2-5): SAVISQKPSRDICQRGTSLTIQCQVDSQVTMMFWYRQQPGQSLTLIATANQGSEATYESGFVIDKFPISRPNLTFSTLTVSNMSPEDSSIYLCSVGLGVDQYFGPGTRLLVL.

The genes are TRBV29-1 and TRBJ2-3; without DNA, the TCRdb call of TRBD2 cannot be checked. CDR1 SQVTM and CDR2 ANQGSEA come from the germline V gene. CDR3 length equals 15 residues. CDR3: CSVEEASAYTDTQYF.

V usage is TRBV10-3 and J usage is TRBJ2-1; the TCRdb call, TRBD2, lacks DNA for checking. The germline V gene has CDR1 ENHRY and CDR2 SYGVKD. This CDR3 comprises 17 residues. The CDR3 reads CAITTMELGSSYNEQFF.

The V and J genes are TRBV28 and TRBJ1-1. The CDR3 spans 14 residues. Looked up from germline, CDR1 is MDHEN and CDR2 is SYDVKM. The CDR3 loop reads CASSFWGGDTEAFF. The entire variable domain, with the rest obtained from reference TRBV28 and TRBJ1-1, is as follows: DVKVTQSSRYLVKRTGEKVFLECVQDMDHENMFWYRQDPGLGLRLIYFSYDVKMKEKGDIPEGYSVSREKKERFSLILESASTNQTSMYLCASSFWGGDTEAFFGQGTRLTVV.

This rearrangement joins TRBV9 to TRBJ2-1; as DNA is missing, the TRBD1 call by TCRdb cannot be tested. Germline V gene data show CDR1 as SGDLS and CDR2 as YYNGEE. The CDR3 is 13 residues long. The CDR3 region is CASSASGGMEQFF.

This chain connects TRBV7-2 to TRBJ2-7; TCRdb gives TRBD2 as the D gene, but with no DNA this cannot be confirmed. Germline CDR1 is SGHTA and CDR2 is FQGNSA. The CDR3 is made up of 17 amino acids. The CDR3 reads CASSVGVFSGGDYEQYF.

CDR3 in amino acids: CATFGGDRRNTIYF. This chain connects TRBV6-5 to TRBJ1-3; TCRdb's D call, TRBD1, is unchecked because there is no DNA. Germline V CDR1 and CDR2: MNHEY, SVGAGI. This CDR3 comprises 14 residues.

The chain couples TRBV28 to TRBJ2-7. The V gene's germline CDR1 is MDHEN and CDR2 SYDVKM. The CDR3 is 14 amino acids. CDR3 amino acids: CASSPVESSYEKYF.

J is TRBJ2-1 and V is TRBV18; checking the TCRdb D call of TRBD1 is not possible without DNA. This CDR3 has 18 residues. Germline values: CDR1 KGHSH, CDR2 LQKENI. This CDR3 reads CASSTPYSGTGSYNEQFF.

The chain uses TRBV7-9 and TRBJ2-1; checking the TCRdb D call of TRBD1 is not possible without DNA. The CDR3 extends over 15 amino acids. From germline, CDR1 is SEHNR and CDR2 FQNEAQ (reference sequence). The chain's CDR3 is CASSSPESVGNEQFF.

The chain employs TRBV28 and TRBJ2-1. This CDR3 has 14 residues. CDR1 is MDHEN and CDR2 is SYDVKM in the germline V gene. The CDR3 sequence is CASSLWQVHNEQFF.

V usage is TRBV10-3 and J usage is TRBJ2-3. This CDR3 comprises 16 residues. CDR1 and CDR2 (germline): ENHRY, SYGVKD. The CDR3 here is CAISNQRGSSTDTQYF.